This T cell receptor beta chain stems from a study of PD-1 blockade in mismatch repair-deficient tumors. The overall study: Enrolled about 2012-2016, patients had progressing, pretreated mismatch repair-deficient cancers of about a dozen types.

Mismatch repair deficiency was confirmed in all patients, by PCR or immunohistochemistry. TCR sequencing covered a few patients who responded to pembrolizumab. Generated by immunoSEQ multiplex PCR, the TCRdb table keeps only in-frame clones and is missing some. The data show some 130,000 clones, about nine tenths seen once. The table lists this clone with a count of one. What it recognizes is unknown. The study, taken as a whole, reports: Rapid post-treatment expansion, then contraction, generally preceding radiologic response, marked tumor-resident clones.

The trim removed 3 bases at V and 5 bases at J, leaving 11 bases unmatched. From germline, CDR1 is MDHEN and CDR2 SYDVKM. The CDR3 totals 17 residues. The receptor's source is an adult with mismatch repair-deficient cancer. The material was peripheral blood, obtained approximately 72 weeks after starting pembrolizumab. The gene calls are TRBV28 and TRBJ1-2, with TRBD1 identical over 11 bases. CDR3 amino acids: CASSFIRGQGVGYGYTF. CDR3 nucleotide sequence: TGTGCCAGCAGTTTCATTCGGGGACAGGGGGTTGGGTATGGCTACACCTTC.